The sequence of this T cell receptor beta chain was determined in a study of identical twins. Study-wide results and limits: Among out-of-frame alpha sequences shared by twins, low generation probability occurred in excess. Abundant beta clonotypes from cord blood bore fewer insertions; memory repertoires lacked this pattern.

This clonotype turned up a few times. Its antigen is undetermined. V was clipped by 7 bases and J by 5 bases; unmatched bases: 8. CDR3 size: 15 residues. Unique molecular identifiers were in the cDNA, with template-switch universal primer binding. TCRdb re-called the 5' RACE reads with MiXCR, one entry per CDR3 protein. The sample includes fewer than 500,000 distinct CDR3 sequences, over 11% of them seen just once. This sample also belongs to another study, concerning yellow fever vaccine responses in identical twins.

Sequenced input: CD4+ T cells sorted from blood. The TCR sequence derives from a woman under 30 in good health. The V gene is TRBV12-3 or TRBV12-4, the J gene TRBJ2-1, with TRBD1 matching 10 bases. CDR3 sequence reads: CASTPRGQGNNEQFF. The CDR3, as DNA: TGTGCCAGCACCCCCCGGGGACAGGGGAACAATGAGCAGTTCTTC.